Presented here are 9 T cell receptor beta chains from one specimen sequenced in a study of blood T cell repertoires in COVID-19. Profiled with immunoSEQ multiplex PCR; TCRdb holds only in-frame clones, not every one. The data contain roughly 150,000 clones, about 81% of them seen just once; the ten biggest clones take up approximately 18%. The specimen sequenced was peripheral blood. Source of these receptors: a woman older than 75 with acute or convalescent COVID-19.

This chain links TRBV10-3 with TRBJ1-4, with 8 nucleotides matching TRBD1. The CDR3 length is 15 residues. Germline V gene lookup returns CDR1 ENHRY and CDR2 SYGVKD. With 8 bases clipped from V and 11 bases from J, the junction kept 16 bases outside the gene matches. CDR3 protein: CAIWSRGRDWDKLFF. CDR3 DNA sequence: TGTGCCATCTGGAGCAGGGGGCGCGACTGGGATAAACTGTTTTTT.

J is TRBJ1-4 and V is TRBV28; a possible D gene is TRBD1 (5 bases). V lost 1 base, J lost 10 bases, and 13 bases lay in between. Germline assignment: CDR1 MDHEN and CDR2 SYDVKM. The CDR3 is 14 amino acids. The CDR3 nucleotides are TGTGCCAGCAGTTTATTAGGGGATCCGCGAAAACTGTTTTTT. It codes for CASSLLGDPRKLFF.

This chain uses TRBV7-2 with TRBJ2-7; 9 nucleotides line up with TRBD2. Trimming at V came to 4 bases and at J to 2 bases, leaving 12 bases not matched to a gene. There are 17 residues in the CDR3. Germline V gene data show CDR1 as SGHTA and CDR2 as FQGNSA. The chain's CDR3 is CASSSRAMREGAYEQYF. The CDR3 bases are TGTGCCAGCAGCTCCCGGGCAATGCGGGAGGGTGCCTACGAGCAGTACTTC.

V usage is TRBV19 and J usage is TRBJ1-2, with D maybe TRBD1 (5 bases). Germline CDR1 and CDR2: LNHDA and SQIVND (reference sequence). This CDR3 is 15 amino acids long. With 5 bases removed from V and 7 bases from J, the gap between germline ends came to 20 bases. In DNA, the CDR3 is TGTGCCAGTAGTGCTCCCGGGACTCTCATACGTGGCTACACCTTC. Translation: CASSAPGTLIRGYTF.

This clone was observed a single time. CDR3 protein: CASSREAAGYGYTF. The CDR3 DNA is TGCGCCAGCAGTCGCGAAGCGGCGGGCTATGGCTACACCTTC. The J gene is TRBJ1-2, the V gene TRBV5-1, with D unresolved. The germline CDR1 and CDR2 sequences are SGHRS and YFSETQ. V was pared by 5 bases and J by 4 bases, with 15 bases between. CDR3 size: 14 residues.

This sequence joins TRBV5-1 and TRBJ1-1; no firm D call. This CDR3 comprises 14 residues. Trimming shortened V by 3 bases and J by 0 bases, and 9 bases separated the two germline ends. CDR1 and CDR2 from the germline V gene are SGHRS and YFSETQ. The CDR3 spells CASSSEGMNTEAFF. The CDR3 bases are TGCGCCAGCAGCTCCGAGGGCATGAACACTGAAGCTTTCTTT.

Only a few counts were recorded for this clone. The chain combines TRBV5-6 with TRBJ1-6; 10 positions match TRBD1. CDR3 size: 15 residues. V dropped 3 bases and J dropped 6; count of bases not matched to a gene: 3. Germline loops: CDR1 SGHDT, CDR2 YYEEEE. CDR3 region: CASSWGTGVNSPLHF. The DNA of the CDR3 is TGTGCCAGCAGCTGGGGGACAGGGGTTAATTCACCCCTCCACTTT. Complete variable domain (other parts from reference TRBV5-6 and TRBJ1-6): DAGVTQSPTHLIKTRGQQVTLRCSPKSGHDTVSWYQQALGQGPQFIFQYYEEEERQRGNFPDRFSGHQFPNYSSELNVNALLLGDSALYLCASSWGTGVNSPLHFGNGTRLTVT.

The CDR3 spells CASSLTADSYNEQFF. The DNA of the CDR3 is TGCGCCAGCAGCTTGACGGCGGACTCCTACAATGAGCAGTTCTTC. The rearrangement uses TRBV5-1 and TRBJ2-1; D not resolved. The CDR3 sequence is 15 residues long. The V gene's germline CDR1 is SGHRS and CDR2 YFSETQ. V was cut by 1 base and J by 0 bases, with 8 bases left in between.

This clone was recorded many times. CDR3 sequence reads: CASRDRSVTEAFF. As DNA, the CDR3 is TGTGCCAGCAGGGACAGGAGTGTGACTGAAGCTTTCTTT. The V and J genes are TRBV6-5 and TRBJ1-1, with 7 nucleotides matching TRBD1. V shed 6 bases and J 5 bases; nucleotides not matched to a gene: 6. The CDR3 has 13 residues. The germline V gene has CDR1 MNHEY and CDR2 SVGAGI.